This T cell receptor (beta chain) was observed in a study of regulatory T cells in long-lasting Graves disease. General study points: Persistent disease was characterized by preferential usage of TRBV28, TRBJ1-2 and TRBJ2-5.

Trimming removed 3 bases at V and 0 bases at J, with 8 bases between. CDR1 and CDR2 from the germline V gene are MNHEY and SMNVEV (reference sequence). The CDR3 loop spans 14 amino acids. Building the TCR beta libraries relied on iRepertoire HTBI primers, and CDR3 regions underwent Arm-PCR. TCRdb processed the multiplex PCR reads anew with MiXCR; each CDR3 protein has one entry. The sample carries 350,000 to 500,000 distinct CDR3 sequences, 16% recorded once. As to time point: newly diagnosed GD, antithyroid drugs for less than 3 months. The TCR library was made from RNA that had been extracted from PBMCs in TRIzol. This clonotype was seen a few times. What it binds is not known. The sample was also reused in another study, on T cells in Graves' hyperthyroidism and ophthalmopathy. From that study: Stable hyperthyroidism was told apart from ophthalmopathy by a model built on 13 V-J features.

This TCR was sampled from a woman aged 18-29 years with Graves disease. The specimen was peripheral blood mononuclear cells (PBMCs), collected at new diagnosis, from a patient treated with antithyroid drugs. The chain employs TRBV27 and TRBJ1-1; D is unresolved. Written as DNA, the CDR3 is TGTGCCAGCAGTTTGGGCCCCATGAACACTGAAGCTTTCTTT. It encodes CASSLGPMNTEAFF.